The rows below give T cell receptor beta chains drawn from one sample of a study of blood T cell repertoires in COVID-19. TCRdb's table, derived via immunoSEQ multiplex PCR, lists solely in-frame clones and lacks some. The sample includes more than 200,000 clones, about nine tenths of them seen just once. Sequencing used PBMCs or T cells enriched from blood (not recorded which). Every receptor here comes from a woman aged 25-40 years with acute COVID-19. Both conserved end residues are part of each CDR3. The D gene is left open where the match is weak. For some rows the clone size is stated as once, few or many, or as a class when expanded; others skip it.

abundance	d_gene	v_gene	j_gene	CDR3nt	CDR3aa
.	TRBD1	TRBV4-3	TRBJ1-6	TGCGCCAGCAGCCAGACTAGACAGGGGAGGAATTCACCCCTCCACTTT	CASSQTRQGRNSPLHF
.	.	TRBV6-5	TRBJ1-5	TGTGCCACTGAAGGAGTGGAGCCCCAGCATTTT	CATEGVEPQHF
.	TRBD1	TRBV3-1/TRBV3-2	TRBJ2-2	TGTGCCAGCAGGGACAGGGAAAACTTCCCCAACACCGGGGAGCTGTTTTTT	CASRDRENFPNTGELFF
.	TRBD2	TRBV5-1	TRBJ2-1	TGCGCCAGCAGCAACCTGGGACTAGCGGCGAGTAATGAGCAGTTCTTC	CASSNLGLAASNEQFF
.	TRBD1	TRBV9	TRBJ1-6	TGTGCCAGCAGCGCTCGCGGACAGGTTTCGTCACCCCTCCACTTT	CASSARGQVSSPLHF
.	.	TRBV27	TRBJ2-2	TGTGCCAGCGCCTTTGGGGGGGCGCTCACCGGGGAGCTGTTTTTT	CASAFGGALTGELFF
.	TRBD1	TRBV7-2	TRBJ1-1	TGTGCCAGCAGCCACCAGGGACAGGTGCTGGGTCGAGCTTTCTTT	CASSHQGQVLGRAFF
.	TRBD2	TRBV23-1	TRBJ2-3	TGCGCCAGCAGTCAATCTTTCGGCGGGGGGGACACAGATACGCAGTATTTT	CASSQSFGGGDTDTQYF
.	TRBD1	TRBV5-5	TRBJ1-4	TGTGCCAGCGGCGGACAGGGGAGTGAAAAACTGTTTTTT	CASGGQGSEKLFF
.	.	TRBV7-9	TRBJ1-1	TGTGCCAGCAGCTTAATCTTCACTGAAGCTTTCTTT	CASSLIFTEAFF
.	.	TRBV2	TRBJ1-5	TGTGCCAGCAGTGAAGCAAGGACAACCCCCCAGCATTTT	CASSEARTTPQHF
once	TRBD2	TRBV7-2	TRBJ2-7	TGTGCCAGCAGCTTAGTAGGCGGGGGTATCTACGAGCAGTACTTC	CASSLVGGGIYEQYF
.	TRBD1	TRBV7-9	TRBJ1-1	TGTGCCAGCAGCTTAGGAGGGACAGCTTATGAAGCTTTCTTT	CASSLGGTAYEAFF
.	.	TRBV29-1	TRBJ2-2	TGCAGCGCCGCCGGCGGGAACACCGGGGAGCTGTTTTTT	CSAAGGNTGELFF
.	TRBD1	TRBV15	TRBJ1-2	TGTGCCACCAGCAGAGCGGGGGGACAGGGGCCCGCCTATGGCTACACCTTC	CATSRAGGQGPAYGYTF
.	.	TRBV29-1	TRBJ1-1	TGCAGCGTTGATTCACGGTATAGCGACACTGAAGCTTTCTTT	CSVDSRYSDTEAFF
.	.	TRBV10-3	TRBJ1-5	TGTGCCATCAGTGAGTCGACACCTAGCAATCAGCCCCAGCATTTT	CAISESTPSNQPQHF
few	.	TRBV25-1	TRBJ2-3	TGTGCCAGCACGTCCCTCACAGATACGCAGTATTTT	CASTSLTDTQYF
.	.	TRBV9	TRBJ2-7	TGTGCCAGCAGTGCCCGGGGGAGCGAGCAGTACTTC	CASSARGSEQYF
once	.	TRBV3-1/TRBV3-2	TRBJ1-2	TGTGCCAGCAGCCAAGATAACAGGGCTTATGGCTACACCTTC	CASSQDNRAYGYTF
.	.	TRBV3-1/TRBV3-2	TRBJ1-3	TGTGCCAGCAGCCCTTCTCTTGGAAACACCATATATTTT	CASSPSLGNTIYF
.	.	TRBV12-3/TRBV12-4	TRBJ2-1	TGTGCCAGCAGTACCCGACAGAAGCAGTTCTTC	CASSTRQKQFF
.	TRBD1	TRBV30	TRBJ2-2	TGTGCCTGGAGTGGTGGACAGGGTAGGATCGGGGAGCTGTTTTTT	CAWSGGQGRIGELFF
once	TRBD2	TRBV7-9	TRBJ2-3	TGTGCCAGCAGCTTAGGACTAGCGGGGGCGCCCACAAATACGCAGTATTTT	CASSLGLAGAPTNTQYF
.	TRBD1	TRBV23-1	TRBJ1-6	TGCGCCAGCAGTCAATCATGCCGGGACAGGGGCCCTGGGCCGCCCTATAATTCACCCCTCCACTTT	CASSQSCRDRGPGPPYNSPLHF
.	TRBD1	TRBV4-1	TRBJ2-7	TGCGCCAGCAGCCTCTTACCGGGACAGGGGCCCCACGAGCAGTACTTC	CASSLLPGQGPHEQYF
.	TRBD1	TRBV6-1	TRBJ1-5	TGTGCCAGCAGTGAAAATGGGCAGGGGGGCAATCAGCCCCAGCATTTT	CASSENGQGGNQPQHF
.	.	TRBV5-1	TRBJ1-5	TGCGCCAGCAGCCGTGACAGTGGCGGCCAGCCCCAGCATTTT	CASSRDSGGQPQHF
.	.	TRBV19	TRBJ1-1	TGTGCCAGTAGTATAGATCATGGCAGGGGGAACACTGAAGCTTTCTTT	CASSIDHGRGNTEAFF
.	.	TRBV6-5	TRBJ1-5	TGTGCCAGCAGTTACTCGCGTAATAGCAATCAGCCCCAGCATTTT	CASSYSRNSNQPQHF
.	TRBD1	TRBV20-1	TRBJ1-5	TGCAGTGCTAGTCGGCCCCGCGGGACAGGGGATAGTCAGCCCCAGCATTTT	CSASRPRGTGDSQPQHF
.	.	TRBV5-5	TRBJ1-3	TGTGCCAGCAGCTTGGGGGCCAGGTCTGGAAACACCATATATTTT	CASSLGARSGNTIYF
.	TRBD1	TRBV4-1	TRBJ1-2	TGCGCCAGCAGCCAACTGGATACAGGGGGCGCCCTTAACTATGGCTACACCTTC	CASSQLDTGGALNYGYTF
.	TRBD1	TRBV7-8	TRBJ1-4	TGTGCCAGCAGCTTAGCTTTGGGGACAGGGATCACGGGGCCCGAAAAACTGTTTTTT	CASSLALGTGITGPEKLFF
.	.	TRBV2	TRBJ1-5	TGTGCCAGTGCAGGGTCTGGGCAGCCCCAGCATTTT	CASAGSGQPQHF
.	TRBD2	TRBV5-6	TRBJ2-7	TGTGCCAGCAGCTTGGGTAGCGGGGGGGCCGGCTACGAGCAGTACTTC	CASSLGSGGAGYEQYF
.	TRBD1	TRBV30	TRBJ1-2	TGTGCCCTGGGACAGCCCTCTTATGGCTACACCTTC	CALGQPSYGYTF
.	.	TRBV27	TRBJ1-4	TGTGCCAGCAGCAAACTGACTAATGAAAAACTGTTTTTT	CASSKLTNEKLFF
.	TRBD1	TRBV18	TRBJ1-6	TGTGCCAGCTCCGCTTCGGGACAGGGATTGACACCCCTCCACTTT	CASSASGQGLTPLHF
once	.	TRBV21-1	TRBJ2-7	TGTGCCAGCAGCCCACCTACAGGGGGGGCGCCTACCTACGAGCAGTACTTC	CASSPPTGGAPTYEQYF
.	.	TRBV19	TRBJ1-5	TGTGCCAGTAGTACGGCCGGGGGTCAGCCCCAGCATTTT	CASSTAGGQPQHF
.	.	TRBV3-1/TRBV3-2	TRBJ2-3	TGTGCCAGCAGCCCCGGGACTCAGTTCACAGATACGCAGTATTTT	CASSPGTQFTDTQYF
.	.	TRBV5-1	TRBJ1-1	TGCGCCAGCAGCTCACCGGGACTCCCGAACACTGAAGCTTTCTTT	CASSSPGLPNTEAFF
.	TRBD1	TRBV9	TRBJ1-2	TGTGCCAGCAGCGATGCGCCCGGGACAGGGGACGACTATGGCTACACCTTC	CASSDAPGTGDDYGYTF
.	.	TRBV27	TRBJ2-1	TGTGCCAGCAGTTTATCCACCGGGATTTACAATGAGCAGTTCTTC	CASSLSTGIYNEQFF
.	.	TRBV3-1/TRBV3-2	TRBJ2-5	TGTGCCAGCAGCCAAGGGACAGGCGGGGTTAAAGAGACCCAGTACTTC	CASSQGTGGVKETQYF
.	TRBD2	TRBV13	TRBJ2-7	TGTGCCAGCAGCCCGGGACTAGCGGAAACACAGGAGCAGTACTTC	CASSPGLAETQEQYF
.	TRBD1	TRBV19	TRBJ1-4	TGTGCCAGTAGGCTCCGCCCGACAGGGGAGGTTGAAAAACTGTTTTTT	CASRLRPTGEVEKLFF
.	TRBD1	TRBV5-1	TRBJ1-1	TGCGCCAGCAGCTCCAGGGGGGTCGGGACACCAAACACTGAAGCTTTCTTT	CASSSRGVGTPNTEAFF